Following are 4 T cell receptor beta chains from one sample sequenced in a study of T cells in Graves' hyperthyroidism and ophthalmopathy. From RNA transcripts, TCR beta CDR3 regions were amplified. The primer set for the first-round RT-PCR of the TCR CDR3 was HTBI. One entry per CDR3 protein, called by TCRdb with MiXCR from the multiplex PCR reads. The sample consists of 800,000 or so distinct CDR3 sequences, about two fifths of them appearing once. The material sequenced was blood. These TCRs come from a man younger than 35 with Graves' hyperthyroidism.

V is TRBV6-2 or TRBV6-3 and J is TRBJ1-1; D is ambiguous. CDR1 is MNHEY and CDR2 is SVGEGT in the germline V gene. V lost 7 bases and J lost 3, with 9 bases in between. The CDR3 totals 12 residues. As DNA, the CDR3 is TGTGCCAGCATCGCCCGGGACACTGAAGCTTTCTTT. Encoded protein: CASIARDTEAFF.

The sample holds many counts of this clonotype. DNA of the CDR3: TGTGCCAGCAGCGTAGGGGGCACTGAAGCTTTCTTT. Amino acids: CASSVGGTEAFF. This chain joins TRBV9 and TRBJ1-1; no reliable D call. The V and J ends lost 0 bases and 4 bases respectively, with 4 bases between them. CDR3 length: 12 amino acids. Looked up from germline, CDR1 is SGDLS and CDR2 is YYNGEE.

The rearrangement joins TRBV7-9 to TRBJ2-7; a possible D gene is TRBD1 (5 bases). The V gene lost 3 bases and the J gene lost 6 bases, with 9 bases spanning the gap. The CDR3 has 12 residues. Germline V lookup: CDR1 SEHNR, CDR2 FQNEAQ (reference sequence). CDR3 nucleotides: TGTGCCAGCAGCTTTGGCAGGGTCGAGCAGTACTTC. It codes for CASSFGRVEQYF.

As regards this clonotype: Given the absence of the conserved phenylalanine or tryptophan at the CDR3 end, a read error is likely. No DNA is shown, since the ends of the CDR3 on it are uncertain; the CDR3 is the one TCRdb lists. V usage is TRBV15 and J usage is TRBJ1-6. The CDR3 region is 8 residues in length, termini included. Germline CDR1 is LNHNV and CDR2 is YYDKDF (reference sequence). CDR3 sequence reads: CATSRDKR.